These 3 T cell receptor beta chains originate from one sample sequenced in a study of CD39 and CD103 CD8 tumor-infiltrating T cells. The repertoire was sequenced with immunoSEQ multiplex PCR; TCRdb's copy has only in-frame clones and lacks some. The sample shows about 17,000 clones, 75% to 95% of them seen only once. Material for sequencing was CD8+ T cells sorted from blood. Subset specified: total memory CD8 T cells (CD45RA-CCR7+/-) from blood or uninvolved lymph node. The source of these receptors is a human donor with head and neck squamous cell carcinoma.

The chain employs TRBV19 and TRBJ2-7, with D maybe TRBD2 (5 bases). V was pared by 3 bases and J by 4 bases, with 16 bases between. CDR1 is LNHDA and CDR2 is SQIVND in the germline V gene (reference sequence). The CDR3 loop spans 15 amino acids. CDR3 loop: CASSIYSGNLYEQYF. CDR3 bases: TGTGCCAGTAGTATTTATTCCGGGAATCTGTACGAGCAGTACTTC. Complete variable domain (other parts from reference TRBV19 and TRBJ2-7): DGGITQSPKYLFRKEGQNVTLSCEQNLNHDAMYWYRQDPGQGLRLIYYSQIVNDFQKGDIAEGYSVSREKKESFPLTVTSAQKNPTAFYLCASSIYSGNLYEQYFGPGTRLTVT.

V and J are TRBV5-1 and TRBJ1-1; 7 bases align to TRBD1. Germline lookup yields CDR1 SGHRS and CDR2 YFSETQ. Unmatched junction bases numbered 4, after V lost 2 bases and J lost 3 bases. The CDR3 totals 14 residues. CDR3 in DNA: TGCGCCAGCAGCTTAACAGGGGTGGACACTGAAGCTTTCTTT. Protein product: CASSLTGVDTEAFF.

The chain joins TRBV9 to TRBJ1-6; perhaps TRBD1 as D (6 bases). Germline V gene data show CDR1 as SGDLS and CDR2 as YYNGEE. Trimming shortened V by 0 bases and J by 5 bases, and 9 bases separated the two germline ends. The CDR3 is 15 amino acids. CDR3: CASSVGGGHNSPLHF. In nucleotides, the CDR3 is TGTGCCAGCAGCGTAGGTGGGGGGCATAATTCACCCCTCCACTTT. The entire variable domain, with the rest obtained from reference TRBV9 and TRBJ1-6, is as follows: DSGVTQTPKHLITATGQRVTLRCSPRSGDLSVYWYQQSLDQGLQFLIQYYNGEERAKGNILERFSAQQFPDLHSELNLSSLELGDSALYFCASSVGGGHNSPLHFGNGTRLTVT.